There are a few counts of the clone carrying this T cell receptor (beta chain). The CDR3 loop spans 17 amino acids. The V segment lost 2 bases and the J segment 0 bases; nucleotides outside the gene matches: 6. Germline V gene lookup returns CDR1 MDHEN and CDR2 SYDVKM. These data come from a study of blood T cell repertoires in COVID-19. For the study at large: Acute and convalescent COVID-19 samples came from the United States, Italy and Spain. PBMCs, B-cell-depleted T cells, or T cells provided the cDNA or gDNA that made up the material.

Original methodology: Nucleated cell number was recorded as an estimate derived from reference gene primer amplification. Sequenced by immunoSEQ multiplex PCR; TCRdb stores in-frame clones only, minus some. D and trimming come from the DNA, and the V and J calls and clone size come from that table. The repertoire holds around 83,000 clones, over 75% seen once, with roughly 14% in the top ten. The TCR was taken from a woman in her 70s with acute or convalescent COVID-19. Sequences were obtained from peripheral blood. The chain is built from TRBV28 and TRBJ2-3; 9 bases agree with TRBD2. As DNA, the CDR3 is TGTGCCAGCAGTTTAGCGGGAGGGCCCGGTAGCACAGATACGCAGTATTTT. It translates to CASSLAGGPGSTDTQYF.